The entry below describes one TCR beta chain. Its antigen is currently not known. It has no much larger one-base neighbor in the sample; base qualities were not kept. This specimen comes from a study of blood T cell repertoires in COVID-19 (dated by TCRdb to 2019 to 2021). At the level of the whole study: Samples covering the acute and convalescent phases of COVID-19 were provided by collaborators in the United States, Italy and Spain. The samples were drawn from two sources: the first 160 participants of the ongoing ImmuneRACE study, and 1,254 subjects contributed by 6 global collaborators. The repertoires were released in a freely available public database meant as a resource for research on the immune response to SARS-CoV-2. The prospective study material was composed of cDNA or gDNA derived from T cells, B-cell-depleted T cells, or PBMCs. HLA class I and class II types, where available, came from metadata supplied by the sample provider rather than from assay-based typing. Sample metadata almost always included a de-identified subject ID, COVID-19 status, age in years and sex. Deeply sampled blood TCRbeta repertoires from subjects exposed to, actively infected with, or recovered from COVID-19 were included in the dataset.

TCRbeta CDR3 regions were amplified from genomic DNA using the immunoSEQ Assay, a bias-controlled multiplex PCR. The study's own analysis went as follows. Within the assay, amplification of reference gene primers was used to estimate how many nucleated cells each sample contained. To quantify the absolute abundance of each unique TCRbeta CDR3 rearrangement, sequence reads were collapsed and filtered. Productive Simpson clonality was computed per sample as the square root of Simpson's diversity index over productive rearrangements. The immuneACCESS repertoire file appears here via TCRdb, limited to in-frame rearrangements. These files lack a portion of the clones; in checked studies, under half of the deficit traces to unresolved V genes, and the cause of the others is not known. D and trimming come from the DNA, and the V and J calls and clone size come from that table. The table for this sample lists about 91,000 clones; more than 75% of them were counted only once. The ten biggest clones cover 6% to 7.5% of the sample.

Its CDR3 holds 17 amino acids, cysteine through phenylalanine. Only the CDR3 portion is preserved as DNA: 51 bases, with reading frame beginning at the first base. Each collaborating institution followed its own protocols to collect whole blood in K2EDTA tubes. Collaborator samples were shipped for TCRbeta analysis as frozen whole blood, isolated PBMCs, or DNA extracted from either sample type. Broad study findings and their caveats: Clinical and demographic metadata were provided uncurated, with the amount varying by source and participant.

The sample comprised peripheral blood. The chain is made from TRBV12-2 and TRBJ2-1; the table's D call TRBD1 went unverified against the DNA. TRBV12-2 is labeled a pseudogene. The sequence derives from a man between 45 and 60 years old with active or convalescent COVID-19. The CDR3 protein sequence reads: CASRLVQELSSYNEQFF. The DNA is TGTGCAAGTCGCTTAGTACAGGAGCTAAGCTCCTACAATGAGCAGTTCTTC.